This TCR beta chain was sequenced for a study of metastatic and nonmetastatic thyroid tumors. Study background: Malignant and benign thyroid patients had repertoires compared in peripheral blood and tumor or nodule tissue.

Study-wide results and limits: Reports indicated that malignant thyroid tumors showed significantly higher TCR beta diversity than benign nodules did, in blood and tumor.

The trim removed 0 bases at V and 8 bases at J, leaving 4 bases unmatched. The germline V gene has CDR1 SGDLS and CDR2 YYNGEE. This CDR3 spans 15 amino acids. This clone was seen ten or more times. Its antigen is undetermined. Every patient underwent thyroid surgery untreated. Per the study methods: Built for papillary thyroid cancer, a distant-metastasis classifier drew on CDR3 differences across clinicopathological groups. TCRdb re-processed the PCR reads through MiXCR. The V and J calls come from TCRdb's annotation, not from the publication. The data hold approximately 25,000 clones, with roughly a quarter observed a single time.

V is TRBV9 and J is TRBJ2-4; TRBD1 matches at 11 bases. The clonotype comes from a male donor with papillary thyroid cancer or a benign thyroid nodule (not recorded which). Some clones in this sample may be carry-over from other donors' samples. The sample consisted of blood. The CDR3 sequence: CASSVDSGQGDIQYF. The CDR3, as DNA: TGTGCCAGCAGCGTAGATTCGGGACAGGGGGACATTCAGTACTTC.